One and the same sample provided the 8 T cell receptor beta chains below, sequenced in a study of identical twins. From the 5' RACE reads, TCRdb called clonotypes with MiXCR, one entry per CDR3 protein. Of roughly 1,500,000 distinct CDR3 sequences listed, about 32% are singletons. Specimen: cord blood. These receptors all stem from a newborn girl in good health.

V and J are TRBV2 and TRBJ1-1; TRBD1 matches at 9 bases. Germline CDR1 SNHLY, CDR2 FYNNEI. V trimming: 5 bases; J trimming: 6 bases; junction bases outside the gene matches: 4. The CDR3 is 13 residues long. Here the CDR3 DNA reads TGTGCCAGCAGTATTGACAGGGGGTCTGAAGCTTTCTTT. Amino acid sequence: CASSIDRGSEAFF.

A few counts support this clonotype. The gene calls are TRBV4-1 and TRBJ2-7, with 8 bases matching TRBD2. Germline CDR1 is MGHRA and CDR2 is YSYEKL. V was clipped by 1 base and J by 4 bases; unmatched bases: 6. The CDR3 sequence is 15 residues long. The CDR3 DNA sequence: TGCGCCAGCAGCCAAGTTCCGGGACTAGGGTACGAGCAGTACTTC. Translating gives CASSQVPGLGYEQYF.

This clonotype was picked up many times. This chain uses TRBV20-1 with TRBJ2-5; D is ambiguous. CDR3 size: 12 residues. V was cut by 3 bases and J by 1 base, with 6 bases left in between. Germline values: CDR1 DFQATT, CDR2 SNEGSKA (reference sequence). The CDR3 is CSASRSQETQYF. The CDR3 DNA reads TGCAGTGCTAGCAGATCCCAAGAGACCCAGTACTTC.

This chain uses TRBV2 with TRBJ1-1; a possible D gene is TRBD1 (5 bases). The CDR3 has 13 amino acids. Germline CDR1 reads SNHLY; CDR2 reads FYNNEI. V was pared by 8 bases and J by 0 bases, with 10 bases between. CDR3 residues: CASGGRMNTEAFF. The CDR3 DNA sequence: TGTGCCAGCGGGGGAAGAATGAACACTGAAGCTTTCTTT.

This rearrangement joins TRBV29-1 to TRBJ1-1, with D perhaps matching TRBD1 (5 bases). V lost 2 bases to trimming and J lost 6 bases, with 10 bases between them. The CDR3 loop spans 12 amino acids. The V gene's germline CDR1 is SQVTM and CDR2 ANQGSEA. The chain's CDR3 is CSVEWGSPEAFF. The CDR3 nucleotides are TGCAGCGTTGAATGGGGGTCCCCTGAAGCTTTCTTT.

This clonotype was recorded a few times. The J gene is TRBJ2-5, the V gene TRBV10-3; D might be TRBD2 (6 bases). The CDR3 length is 15 residues. Trimming cost V 5 bases and J 1 base, with 14 bases left between them. Germline values: CDR1 ENHRY, CDR2 SYGVKD. CDR3: CAISTERTTQETQYF. For the CDR3, the DNA is TGTGCCATCAGTACTGAGAGGACTACCCAAGAGACCCAGTACTTC.

The chain employs TRBV28 and TRBJ2-7, with D perhaps given as TRBD1 or TRBD2 (5 bases each). This CDR3 comprises 15 residues. Germline CDR1 and CDR2: MDHEN and SYDVKM. V shed 4 bases and J shed 3 bases, with 16 bases lying between them. The CDR3 DNA reads TGTGCCAGCAGTTCTCCGGGACGAAATCACTACGAGCAGTACTTC. This codes for CASSSPGRNHYEQYF.

The V gene is TRBV9, the J gene TRBJ2-2; D remains ambiguous. Trimming took off 7 bases at V and 3 bases at J, with 7 bases between the two ends. This CDR3 contains 12 residues. Germline lookup yields CDR1 SGDLS and CDR2 YYNGEE. This CDR3 reads CASLGHTGELFF. CDR3 nucleotide sequence: TGTGCCAGCTTGGGTCACACCGGGGAGCTGTTTTTT.